Presented here are 32 T cell receptor beta chains from one specimen sequenced in a study of Graves' ophthalmopathy and Graves' hyperthyroidism. The authors amplified TCR beta CDR3 regions, and they did so from RNA transcripts for repertoire sequencing. First-round RT-PCR used HTBI primers; second-round multiplex PCR followed. Via MiXCR, TCRdb re-called the multiplex PCR reads, giving one row per CDR3 protein. The sample comprises 240,000 or so distinct CDR3 sequences, less than 55% of which are singletons, and approximately 51% rests with the top ten. The sequenced sample consisted of peripheral blood. These receptors were collected from an adult man with Graves' ophthalmopathy.

The chain has TRBV7-9 and TRBJ1-1; D uncertain. V lost 2 bases and J lost 5, with 9 bases in between. This CDR3 region has 13 residues. In germline, CDR1 is SEHNR, CDR2 FQNEAQ (reference sequence). As DNA, the CDR3 is TGTGCCAGCAGCTTACGGGAGAGTACTGAAGCTTTCTTT. Translation: CASSLRESTEAFF.

On this clonotype itself: The junction shows a germline mismatch at one end, possibly a read error. The chain uses TRBV7-2 and TRBJ2-7; either TRBD1 or TRBD2 may supply D (5 bases each). This CDR3 has 14 residues. Germline CDR1 and CDR2: SGHTA and FQGNSA. In nucleotides, the CDR3 is TGTGCCAGCAGCTTAGACACAGGATCTGGGACCCAGTACTTT. It encodes CASSLDTGSGTQYF.

This clonotype was picked up a small number of times. The J gene is TRBJ1-5, the V gene TRBV2; 9 bases agree with TRBD1. Germline V gene data show CDR1 as SNHLY and CDR2 as FYNNEI. The length of the CDR3 is 14 residues. The ends lost 4 bases at V and 6 bases at J; junction bases unmatched: 4. As DNA, the CDR3 is TGTGCCAGCAGTGGAGGACAGGGGTTTCAGCCCCAGCATTTT. This codes for CASSGGQGFQPQHF.

This clonotype was detected only once. The chain recombines TRBV7-9 with TRBJ1-1; no clear D. This CDR3 has 14 residues. V dropped 0 bases and J dropped 8 bases, with 13 bases sitting between them. The germline CDR1 and CDR2 sequences are SEHNR and FQNEAQ (reference sequence). Here the CDR3 DNA reads TGTGCCAGCAGCTTAGCCCAGTCTGTTGGGGAAGCTTTCTTT. Translating it yields CASSLAQSVGEAFF.

This clonotype has ten or more counts. The gene calls are TRBV20-1 and TRBJ2-7; perhaps TRBD2 as D (6 bases). CDR1 and CDR2 (germline): DFQATT, SNEGSKA (reference sequence). Between the trimmed V and J ends, which lost 3 bases and 5 bases, there was a span of 14 bases. The CDR3 sequence is 13 residues long. The CDR3 DNA is TGCAGTGCTAGGGAGGGACCGTGGGACGAGCAGTACTTC. It codes for CSAREGPWDEQYF.

As to this clonotype: The junction does not match germline at one end; this may be a read error. The V gene is TRBV29-1, the J gene TRBJ1-4; D is undetermined. This CDR3 spans 14 amino acids. Germline CDR1 SQVTM, CDR2 ANQGSEA. CDR3 DNA: TGCAGCGCCGTTGCGACTCGGGGAAATGAAGAACTGTTTTTT. Translated: CSAVATRGNEELFF.

The chain combines TRBV5-4 with TRBJ1-2; TRBD1 matches 7 bases. Trimming took 7 bases from V and 6 from J; bases not matched to a gene: 9. The germline CDR1 and CDR2 sequences are SGHNT and YYREEE (reference sequence). The CDR3 is 13 amino acids. CDR3 coding DNA: TGTGCCAGCTTCCGAGGGGGCATGGATGGCTACACCTTC. Protein: CASFRGGMDGYTF.

This clonotype showed up just a few times. CDR3 in amino acids: CVGAIPNTGELFF. The CDR3 region has the DNA TGTGTGGGTGCGATCCCGAACACCGGGGAGCTGTTTTTT. The V and J genes are TRBV11-2 and TRBJ2-2; D is undetermined. The CDR3 is 13 residues long. The germline gives CDR1 SGHAT, CDR2 FQNNGV. The variable domain in full, completed from reference TRBV11-2 and TRBJ2-2, reads EAGVAQSPRYKIIEKRQSVAFWCNPISGHATLYWYQQILGQGPKLLIQFQNNGVVDDSQLPKDRFSAERLKGVDSTLKIQPAKLEDSAVYLCVGAIPNTGELFFGEGSRLTVL.

This clonotype was counted many times. V and J are TRBV2 and TRBJ1-5; 7 bases are shared with TRBD1. The CDR3 length is 14 residues. Germline assignment: CDR1 SNHLY and CDR2 FYNNEI. The junction had 7 bases not matched to a gene; V was cut back by 5 bases and J by 6 bases. CDR3 in DNA: TGTGCCAGCAGTCCGAGACAGGGAGGTCAGCCCCAGCATTTT. Translation: CASSPRQGGQPQHF.

This sequence joins TRBV6-1 and TRBJ1-5; perhaps TRBD1 as D (6 bases). This CDR3 contains 17 residues. Germline lookup yields CDR1 MNHNS and CDR2 SASEGT. V shed 2 bases and J shed 0 bases, with 14 bases lying between them. The CDR3 coding sequence is TGTGCCAGCAGTGAATCCCCCGGGACATATAGCAATCAGCCCCAGCATTTT. Translated, it gives CASSESPGTYSNQPQHF.

This clonotype was observed a few times. This rearrangement joins TRBV12-3 or TRBV12-4 to TRBJ1-3; 8 bases match TRBD1. The CDR3 extends over 12 amino acids. After removal of 1 base from V and 15 bases from J, the junction contained 5 bases not matched to a gene. CDR3 in DNA: TGTGCCAGCAGTTTAGGCTTTGACAGGGGATATTTT. Protein product: CASSLGFDRGYF.

There are a few counts of this clonotype. This rearrangement joins TRBV29-1 to TRBJ1-2, with D possibly matching TRBD1 (5 bases). Trimming removed 6 bases from V and 5 bases from J, with 10 bases in between. CDR3 length: 11 residues. CDR1 SQVTM and CDR2 ANQGSEA come from the germline V gene. The CDR3 sequence is CSVRGLYGYTF. The CDR3, as DNA: TGCAGCGTCCGGGGCCTTTATGGCTACACCTTC.

This sequence joins TRBV6-2 or TRBV6-3 and TRBJ1-5; D remains unclear. V was shortened by 8 bases and J by 2 bases, with 10 bases between the two germline ends. Germline V gene sequence: CDR1 MNHEY, CDR2 SVGEGT. The CDR3 spans 13 residues. CDR3 loop: CASVHGGNQPQHF. The CDR3 region has the DNA TGTGCCAGCGTCCACGGGGGCAATCAGCCCCAGCATTTT.

The J gene is TRBJ2-5, the V gene TRBV11-2, with D possibly being TRBD1 or TRBD2 (6 bases each). V was shortened by 5 bases and J by 10 bases, with 20 bases between the two germline ends. The germline V gene encodes CDR1 SGHAT and CDR2 FQNNGV. The CDR3 has 14 amino acids. The CDR3 region is CASSPGRGRDGQYF. CDR3 sequence (DNA): TGTGCCAGCAGCCCCGGTCGGGGGCGAGATGGCCAGTACTTC.

V usage is TRBV24-1 and J usage is TRBJ1-2; D might be TRBD1 (6 bases). V was cut by 0 bases and J by 4 bases, with 11 bases left in between. This CDR3 comprises 15 residues. Germline V gene lookup returns CDR1 KGHDR and CDR2 SFDVKD. The CDR3 coding sequence is TGTGCCACCAGTGATTTGCACAGGGCGGGCTATGGCTACACCTTC. Encoded protein: CATSDLHRAGYGYTF.

This chain connects TRBV7-2 to TRBJ1-5, with D possibly matching TRBD1 (5 bases). Germline-derived CDR1 and CDR2 are SGHTA and FQGNSA. The CDR3 is made up of 15 amino acids. Trimming took off 2 bases at V and 3 bases at J, with 11 bases between the two ends. As DNA, the CDR3 is TGTGCCAGCAGCTTAATACGGGGCAACAATCAGCCCCAGCATTTT. This codes for CASSLIRGNNQPQHF.

V usage is TRBV11-3 and J usage is TRBJ1-1, with 9 bases that match TRBD1. CDR1 and CDR2 (germline): SGHNT, YENEEA. This CDR3 contains 18 residues. With 1 base clipped from V and 1 base from J, the junction kept 10 bases outside the gene matches. The CDR3 sequence is CASSLGVLQGASNTEAFF. The DNA for the CDR3 is TGTGCCAGCAGCTTAGGCGTACTACAGGGGGCGTCGAACACTGAAGCTTTCTTT.

The rearrangement links TRBV9 to TRBJ1-2; unclear D gene. The CDR3 contains 14 residues. Germline V gives CDR1 SGDLS, CDR2 YYNGEE. V was cut by 4 bases and J by 1 base, with 11 bases left in between. The CDR3: CASSLPDGNYGYTF. The CDR3 coding sequence is TGTGCCAGCAGCTTACCGGACGGTAACTATGGCTACACCTTC.

The gene calls are TRBV9 and TRBJ1-6, with a possible D match to TRBD1 (5 bases). From germline, CDR1 is SGDLS and CDR2 YYNGEE. V lost 2 bases to trimming and J lost 7 bases, with 13 bases between them. The CDR3 sequence is 15 residues long. The CDR3 region is CASSVGVTENSPLHF. Here the CDR3 DNA reads TGTGCCAGCAGCGTTGGAGTGACAGAGAATTCACCCCTCCACTTT.

CDR3 sequence reads: CSASRWGESNQPQHF. The DNA for the CDR3 is TGCAGTGCCAGCAGATGGGGGGAGAGCAATCAGCCCCAGCATTTT. The V call is TRBV20-1, the J call TRBJ1-5; D perhaps matches TRBD1 (5 bases). Germline V gene sequence: CDR1 DFQATT, CDR2 SNEGSKA (reference sequence). The CDR3 spans 15 residues. The V end was cut by 6 bases, the J end by 1 base, with 16 bases between.

Concerning this clonotype itself: One junction end disagrees with the germline gene, perhaps due to a read error. The chain uses TRBV7-8 and TRBJ2-7, with D uncertain. Germline assignment: CDR1 SGHVS and CDR2 FQNEAQ. The CDR3 has 14 residues. DNA for the CDR3: TGTGCCAGCAGCCCACGATTAGGCTCCCACGAGCAGTACTTC. It codes for CASSPRLGSHEQYF.

The table lists this clonotype with many counts. The rearrangement uses TRBV2 and TRBJ2-7, with D unresolved. Germline CDR1 is SNHLY and CDR2 is FYNNEI. This CDR3 has 14 amino acids. The V end lost 3 bases, the J end lost 3 bases, and 12 bases lay between the germline ends. CDR3 loop: CASSDPTGNYEQYF. Here the CDR3 DNA reads TGTGCCAGCAGTGACCCGACTGGTAACTACGAGCAGTACTTC.

The chain has TRBV28 and TRBJ1-5, with D perhaps matching TRBD1 (5 bases). The CDR3 has 14 residues. V lost 8 bases and J lost 9, with 20 bases in between. Germline V gene sequence: CDR1 MDHEN, CDR2 SYDVKM. The DNA of the CDR3 is TGTGCCAGCGGTGAGGGGATATCCTGGGGGCCCCAGCATTTT. Translation: CASGEGISWGPQHF.

This clonotype was seen more than once but under ten times. The rearrangement uses TRBV2 and TRBJ1-5, with 8 bases that match TRBD1. The V gene's germline CDR1 is SNHLY and CDR2 FYNNEI. V dropped 6 bases and J dropped 6; count of bases not matched to a gene: 7. The CDR3 is 14 amino acids. In DNA form, the CDR3 reads TGTGCCAGCAGAAATGGACAGGGAGTTCAGCCCCAGCATTTT. Its protein is CASRNGQGVQPQHF. The variable domain in full, with the rest retrieved from reference TRBV2 and TRBJ1-5, is EPEVTQTPSHQVTQMGQEVILRCVPISNHLYFYWYRQILGQKVEFLVSFYNNEISEKSEIFDDQFSVERPDGSNFTLKIRSTKLEDSAMYFCASRNGQGVQPQHFGDGTRLSIL.

This rearrangement joins TRBV15 to TRBJ1-5; D is unclear. Germline lookup yields CDR1 LNHNV and CDR2 YYDKDF (reference sequence). The CDR3 is made up of 14 amino acids. V dropped 3 bases and J dropped 4 bases, with 10 bases sitting between them. CDR3 in amino acids: CATSSGPVNQPQHF. CDR3 nucleotides: TGTGCCACCAGCAGTGGGCCCGTTAATCAGCCCCAGCATTTT.

The chain combines TRBV2 with TRBJ1-2; no reliable D call. Trimming took 4 bases from V and 2 from J, leaving 11 bases between them. The CDR3 length is 14 residues. CDR1 and CDR2 from the germline V gene are SNHLY and FYNNEI. Written as DNA, the CDR3 is TGTGCCAGCAGTGCTAGACGGACGAACTATGGCTACACCTTC. Residues: CASSARRTNYGYTF.

V usage is TRBV29-1 and J usage is TRBJ1-1; no reliable D call. This CDR3 comprises 13 residues. In germline, CDR1 is SQVTM, CDR2 ANQGSEA. Trimming cost V 3 bases and J 0 bases, with 8 bases left between them. The CDR3 sequence is CSVDETLNTEAFF. The CDR3 DNA sequence: TGCAGCGTTGACGAGACCCTGAACACTGAAGCTTTCTTT.

In regard to this clonotype: A much larger clone differs from this one at a single base, so this may be a read error. This chain connects TRBV29-1 to TRBJ1-4; 9 nucleotides line up with TRBD1. Per germline, CDR1 SQVTM and CDR2 ANQGSEA. The V segment lost 7 bases and the J segment 7 bases; nucleotides outside the gene matches: 13. CDR3 length equals 15 residues. The CDR3 DNA is TGCAGCGCCCTCCCCCCGGGACAGGGAAGTGAAAAACTGTTTTTT. Translation gives CSALPPGQGSEKLFF.

The chain has TRBV7-6 and TRBJ1-1; 7 bases map to TRBD1. V lost 0 bases, J lost 7 bases, and 5 bases stayed unmatched. CDR1 and CDR2 from the germline V gene are SGHVS and FNYEAQ. The CDR3 covers 14 residues. The CDR3 region is CASSLATGVGEAFF. CDR3 bases: TGTGCCAGCAGCTTAGCTACAGGGGTCGGTGAAGCTTTCTTT.

This clonotype was found a few times. The rearrangement links TRBV24-1 to TRBJ2-5, with a possible D match to TRBD1 (6 bases). Trimming shortened V by 3 bases and J by 2 bases, and 15 bases separated the two germline ends. This CDR3 contains 16 residues. Germline V gene sequence: CDR1 KGHDR, CDR2 SFDVKD. The CDR3 region is CATSDPGHQSQETQYF. The DNA for the CDR3 is TGTGCCACCAGTGATCCGGGACATCAATCTCAAGAGACCCAGTACTTC.

This clonotype showed up just once. Germline is not matched at one junction end, which may reflect a read error. The chain employs TRBV5-1 and TRBJ2-1; D is perhaps TRBD1 or TRBD2 (6 bases each). CDR1 and CDR2 from the germline V gene are SGHRS and YFSETQ. The CDR3 totals 14 residues. Written as DNA, the CDR3 is TGCGCCAGCAGCTTGGCCGATCTACAGGGAGGAAGCATCTTC. This translates into CASSLADLQGGSIF.

This clonotype showed up just a few times. The V and J genes are TRBV6-1 and TRBJ1-2; D gene ambiguous. The CDR3 runs 13 residues. Looked up from germline, CDR1 is MNHNS and CDR2 is SASEGT. V lost 0 bases, J lost 4 bases, and 6 bases lay in between. The CDR3 region is CASSEAESYGYTF. In DNA form, the CDR3 reads TGTGCCAGCAGTGAAGCCGAAAGCTATGGCTACACCTTC.